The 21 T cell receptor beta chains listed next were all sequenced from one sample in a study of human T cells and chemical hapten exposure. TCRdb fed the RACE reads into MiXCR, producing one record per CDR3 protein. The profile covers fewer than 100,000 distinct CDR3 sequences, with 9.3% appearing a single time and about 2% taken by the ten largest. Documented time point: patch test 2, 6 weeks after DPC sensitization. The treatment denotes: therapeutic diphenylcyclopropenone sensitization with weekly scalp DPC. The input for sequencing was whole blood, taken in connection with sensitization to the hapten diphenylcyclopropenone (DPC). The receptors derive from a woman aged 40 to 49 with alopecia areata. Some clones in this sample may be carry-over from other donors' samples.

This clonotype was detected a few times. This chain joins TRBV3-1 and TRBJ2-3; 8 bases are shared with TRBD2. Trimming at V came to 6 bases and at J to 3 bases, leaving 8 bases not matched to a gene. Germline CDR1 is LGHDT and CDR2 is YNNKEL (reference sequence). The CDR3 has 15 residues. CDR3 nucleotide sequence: TGTGCCAGCAGGAGCGGGGGAGGGGAAACAGATACGCAGTATTTT. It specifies CASRSGGGETDTQYF.

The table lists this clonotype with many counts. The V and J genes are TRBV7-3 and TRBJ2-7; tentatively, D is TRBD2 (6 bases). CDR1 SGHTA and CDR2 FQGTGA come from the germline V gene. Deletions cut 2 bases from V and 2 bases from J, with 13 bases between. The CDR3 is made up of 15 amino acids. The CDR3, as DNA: TGTGCCAGCAGCTTAGGGTCGGGGACTCCCTACGAGCAGTACTTC. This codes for CASSLGSGTPYEQYF.

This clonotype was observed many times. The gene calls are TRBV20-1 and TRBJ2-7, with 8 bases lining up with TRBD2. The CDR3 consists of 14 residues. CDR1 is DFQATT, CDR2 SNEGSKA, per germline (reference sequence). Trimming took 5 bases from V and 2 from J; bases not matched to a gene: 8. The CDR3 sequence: CSADPSGLPYEQYF. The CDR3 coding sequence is TGCAGTGCTGACCCTAGCGGGCTGCCCTACGAGCAGTACTTC.

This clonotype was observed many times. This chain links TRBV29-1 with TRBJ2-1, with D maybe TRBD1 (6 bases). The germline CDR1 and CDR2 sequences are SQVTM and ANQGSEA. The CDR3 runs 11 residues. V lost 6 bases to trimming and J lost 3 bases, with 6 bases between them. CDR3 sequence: CSVRGYNEQFF. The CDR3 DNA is TGCAGCGTCAGGGGCTACAATGAGCAGTTCTTC.

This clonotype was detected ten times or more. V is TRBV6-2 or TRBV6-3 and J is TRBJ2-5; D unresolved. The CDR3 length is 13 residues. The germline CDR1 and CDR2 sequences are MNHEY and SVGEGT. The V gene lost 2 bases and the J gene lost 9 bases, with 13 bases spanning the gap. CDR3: CASSYVLSGSQYF. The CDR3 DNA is TGTGCCAGCAGTTACGTCCTGAGTGGTTCCCAGTACTTC.

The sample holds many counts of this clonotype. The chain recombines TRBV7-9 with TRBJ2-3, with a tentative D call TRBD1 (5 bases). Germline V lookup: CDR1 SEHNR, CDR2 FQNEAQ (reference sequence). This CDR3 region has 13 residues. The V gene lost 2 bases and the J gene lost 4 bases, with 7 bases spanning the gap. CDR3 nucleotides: TGTGCCAGCAGCTTACAGGGTCCAGATACGCAGTATTTT. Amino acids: CASSLQGPDTQYF.

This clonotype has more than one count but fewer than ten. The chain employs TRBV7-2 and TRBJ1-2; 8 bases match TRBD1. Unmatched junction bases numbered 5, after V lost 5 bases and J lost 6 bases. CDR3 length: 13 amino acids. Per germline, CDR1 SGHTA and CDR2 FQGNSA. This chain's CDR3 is CASSARQGHGYTF. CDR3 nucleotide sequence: TGTGCCAGCAGCGCAAGACAGGGGCATGGCTACACCTTC.

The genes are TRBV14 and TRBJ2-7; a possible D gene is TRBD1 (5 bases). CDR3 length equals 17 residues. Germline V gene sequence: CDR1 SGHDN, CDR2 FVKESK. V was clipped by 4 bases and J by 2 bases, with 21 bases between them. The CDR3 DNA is TGTGCCAGCAGCCCCTCTTTGGGGCGGCGGAACCCCTACGAGCAGTACTTC. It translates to CASSPSLGRRNPYEQYF.

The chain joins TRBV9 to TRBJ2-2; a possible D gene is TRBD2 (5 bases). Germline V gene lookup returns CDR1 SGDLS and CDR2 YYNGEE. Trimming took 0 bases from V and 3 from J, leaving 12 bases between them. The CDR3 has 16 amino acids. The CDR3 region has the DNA TGTGCCAGCAGCGTAGGTGAGGGTTTTGACACCGGGGAGCTGTTTTTT. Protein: CASSVGEGFDTGELFF.

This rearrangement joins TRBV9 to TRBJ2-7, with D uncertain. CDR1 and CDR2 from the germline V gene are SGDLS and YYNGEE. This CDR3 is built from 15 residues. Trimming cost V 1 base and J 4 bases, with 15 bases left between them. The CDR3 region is CASSVLPGSFYEQYF. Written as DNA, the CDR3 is TGTGCCAGCAGCGTACTTCCCGGGTCCTTTTACGAGCAGTACTTC.

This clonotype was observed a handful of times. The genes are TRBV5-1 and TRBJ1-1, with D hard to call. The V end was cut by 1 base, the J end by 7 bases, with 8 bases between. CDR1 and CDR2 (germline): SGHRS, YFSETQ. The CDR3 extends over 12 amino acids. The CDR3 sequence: CASSLYPNEAFF. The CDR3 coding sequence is TGCGCCAGCAGCTTGTACCCAAATGAAGCTTTCTTT.

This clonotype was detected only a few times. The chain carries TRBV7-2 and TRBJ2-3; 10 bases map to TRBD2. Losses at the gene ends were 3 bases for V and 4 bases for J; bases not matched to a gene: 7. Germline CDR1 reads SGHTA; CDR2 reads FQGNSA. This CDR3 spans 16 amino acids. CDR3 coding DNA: TGTGCCAGCAGCTTCCTAGCGGGAGTATCCCCAGATACGCAGTATTTT. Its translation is CASSFLAGVSPDTQYF.

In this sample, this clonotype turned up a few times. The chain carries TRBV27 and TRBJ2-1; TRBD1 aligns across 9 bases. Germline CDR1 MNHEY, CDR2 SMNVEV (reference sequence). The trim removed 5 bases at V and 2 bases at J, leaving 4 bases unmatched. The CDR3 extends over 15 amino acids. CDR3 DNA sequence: TGTGCCAGCAGTAACAGGGGGCTGGCCTACAATGAGCAGTTCTTC. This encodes CASSNRGLAYNEQFF.

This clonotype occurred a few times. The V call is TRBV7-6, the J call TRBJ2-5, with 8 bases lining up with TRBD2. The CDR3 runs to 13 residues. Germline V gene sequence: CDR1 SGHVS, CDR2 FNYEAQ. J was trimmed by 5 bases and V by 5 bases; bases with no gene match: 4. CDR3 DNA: TGTGCCAGCAGCCGGGGGGGCGGCGAGACCCAGTACTTC. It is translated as CASSRGGGETQYF.

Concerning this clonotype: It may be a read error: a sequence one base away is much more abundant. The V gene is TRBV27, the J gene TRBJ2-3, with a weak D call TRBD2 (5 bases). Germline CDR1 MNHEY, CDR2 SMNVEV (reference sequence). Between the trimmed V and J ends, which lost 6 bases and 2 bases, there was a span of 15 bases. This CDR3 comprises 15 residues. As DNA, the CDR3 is TGTGCCAGCAGCCCGGAGGTAGCGTACACAGATACGCAGTATTTT. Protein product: CASSPEVAYTDTQYF.

The chain's CDR3 is CASSQDRPGTSTDTQYF. CDR3 DNA: TGTGCCAGCAGCCAAGACCGACCCGGGACTAGCACAGATACGCAGTATTTT. This rearrangement joins TRBV4-2 to TRBJ2-3; TRBD2 is a possible D gene (6 bases). The V gene lost 0 bases and the J gene lost 0 bases, with 13 bases spanning the gap. Germline lookup yields CDR1 LGHNA and CDR2 YNFKEQ. The CDR3 has 17 amino acids.

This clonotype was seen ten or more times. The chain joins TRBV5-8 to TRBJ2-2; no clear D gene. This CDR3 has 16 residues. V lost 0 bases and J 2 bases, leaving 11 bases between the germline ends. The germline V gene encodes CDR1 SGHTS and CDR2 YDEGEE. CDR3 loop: CASSLGQDVNTGELFF. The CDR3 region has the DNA TGTGCCAGCAGCTTGGGGCAGGACGTCAACACCGGGGAGCTGTTTTTT.

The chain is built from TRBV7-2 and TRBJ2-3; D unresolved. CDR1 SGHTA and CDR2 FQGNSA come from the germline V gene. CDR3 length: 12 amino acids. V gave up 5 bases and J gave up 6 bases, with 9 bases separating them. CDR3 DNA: TGTGCCAGCAGCCGGCTGGGGGATACGCAGTATTTT. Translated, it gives CASSRLGDTQYF.

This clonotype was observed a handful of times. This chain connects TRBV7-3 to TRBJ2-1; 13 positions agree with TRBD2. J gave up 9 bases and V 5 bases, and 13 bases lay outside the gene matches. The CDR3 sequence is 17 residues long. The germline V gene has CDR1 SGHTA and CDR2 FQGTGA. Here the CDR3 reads CASSPLGTSGISGEQFF. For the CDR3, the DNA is TGTGCCAGCAGCCCTTTAGGGACTAGCGGGATTTCTGGTGAGCAGTTCTTC.

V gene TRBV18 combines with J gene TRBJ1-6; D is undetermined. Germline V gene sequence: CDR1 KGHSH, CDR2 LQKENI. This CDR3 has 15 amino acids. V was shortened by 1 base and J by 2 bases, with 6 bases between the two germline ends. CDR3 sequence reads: CASSPLGPYNSPLHF. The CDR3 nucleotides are TGTGCCAGCTCACCACTAGGACCCTATAATTCACCCCTCCACTTT.

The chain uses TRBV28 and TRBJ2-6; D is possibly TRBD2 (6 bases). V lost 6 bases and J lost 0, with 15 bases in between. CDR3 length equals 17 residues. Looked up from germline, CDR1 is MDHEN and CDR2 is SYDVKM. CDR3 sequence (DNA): TGTGCCAGCAGCTCTGGGGGGACCTACTCTGGGGCCAACGTCCTGACTTTC. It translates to CASSSGGTYSGANVLTF.